This T cell receptor (beta chain) was captured in a study of cytomegalovirus exposure and HLA in healthy donors. Broader study findings: 87-base-pair reads could not separate some V segments, including TRBV6-2 and TRBV6-3. Using a false discovery rate of 0.05, a later analysis showed that approximately 18,000 TCR beta sequences were associated with HLA alleles.

With regard to this clone: The antigen remains unidentified.

The study ran its PCR with 60 Vbeta and 13 Jbeta primers. TCRdb keeps only in-frame clones here, not all; method: immunoSEQ multiplex PCR. This sample's table has about 58,000 clones. Trimming cost V 7 bases and J 4 bases; bases outside gene matches: 5. The CDR3 totals 13 residues. The V gene's germline CDR1 is GTSNPN and CDR2 SVGIG (reference sequence). The sample consisted of PBMCs. The chain couples TRBV30 to TRBJ2-5; TRBD2 agrees at 11 bases. The TCR originated in a woman between 18 and 29 years old in good health and CMV-seronegative. This CDR3 is CAFGLAGAETQYF. The CDR3 DNA reads as TGTGCCTTCGGACTAGCGGGTGCAGAGACCCAGTACTTC.